This T cell receptor beta chain stems from a study of T cells in localized non-small cell lung cancer. There are 15 residues in the CDR3. Germline V gene lookup returns CDR1 SGHRS and CDR2 YFSETQ. V lost 4 bases and J 3 bases, leaving 17 bases between the germline ends. The data were produced by immunoSEQ multiplex PCR, yet TCRdb's version contains in-frame clones alone and is incomplete. The sample holds tens of thousands of clones; about 90% are singletons and the top ten take around 2.5%. This sequence joins TRBV5-1 and TRBJ2-7; possible D gene TRBD1, 5 bases. The TCR sequence derives from a female donor older than 55 with stage I squamous cell lung carcinoma. This sample comprised peripheral blood, obtained before any cancer treatment. CDR3 loop: CASSQGGSTIYEQYF. As DNA, the CDR3 is TGCGCCAGCAGCCAGGGCGGTAGCACGATCTACGAGCAGTACTTC.